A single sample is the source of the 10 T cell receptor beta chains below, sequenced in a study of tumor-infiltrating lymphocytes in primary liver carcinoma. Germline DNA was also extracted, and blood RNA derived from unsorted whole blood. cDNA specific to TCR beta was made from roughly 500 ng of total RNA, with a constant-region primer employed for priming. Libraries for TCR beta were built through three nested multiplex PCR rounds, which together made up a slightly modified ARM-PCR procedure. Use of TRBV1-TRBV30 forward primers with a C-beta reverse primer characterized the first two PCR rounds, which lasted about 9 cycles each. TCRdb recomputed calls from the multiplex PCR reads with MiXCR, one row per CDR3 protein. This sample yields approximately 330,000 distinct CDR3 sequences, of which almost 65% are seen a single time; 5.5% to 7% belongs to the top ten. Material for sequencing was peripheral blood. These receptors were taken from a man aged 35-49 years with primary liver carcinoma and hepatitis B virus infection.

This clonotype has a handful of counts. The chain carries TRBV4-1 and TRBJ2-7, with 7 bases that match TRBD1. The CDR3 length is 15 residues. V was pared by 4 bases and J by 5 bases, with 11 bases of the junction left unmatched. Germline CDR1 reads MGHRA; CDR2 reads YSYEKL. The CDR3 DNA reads TGCGCCAGCAGCCCTAGGATTGGACAGGCCAACGAGCAGTACTTC. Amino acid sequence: CASSPRIGQANEQYF.

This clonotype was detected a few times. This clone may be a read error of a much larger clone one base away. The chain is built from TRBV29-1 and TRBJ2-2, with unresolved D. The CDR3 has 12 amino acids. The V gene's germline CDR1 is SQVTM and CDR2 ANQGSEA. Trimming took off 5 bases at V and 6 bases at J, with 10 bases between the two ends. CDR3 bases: TGCAGCGTTAGAACAGACGCCGGGGAGCTGTTTTTT. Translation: CSVRTDAGELFF.

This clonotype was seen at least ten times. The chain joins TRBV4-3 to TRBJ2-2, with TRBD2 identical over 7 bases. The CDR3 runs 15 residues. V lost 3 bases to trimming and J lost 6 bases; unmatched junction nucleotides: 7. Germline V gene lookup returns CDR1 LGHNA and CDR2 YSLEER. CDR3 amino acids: CASSQESGTAGELFF. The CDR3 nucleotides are TGCGCCAGCAGCCAGGAAAGCGGGACGGCCGGGGAGCTGTTTTTT.

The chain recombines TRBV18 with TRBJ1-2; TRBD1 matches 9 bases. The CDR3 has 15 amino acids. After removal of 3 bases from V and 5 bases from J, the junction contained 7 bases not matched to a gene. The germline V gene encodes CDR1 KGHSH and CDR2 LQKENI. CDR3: CASSPGDRAEYGYTF. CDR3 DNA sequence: TGTGCCAGCTCACCGGGGGACAGGGCGGAATATGGCTACACCTTC. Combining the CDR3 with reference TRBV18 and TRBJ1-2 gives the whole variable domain NAGVMQNPRHLVRRRGQEARLRCSPMKGHSHVYWYRQLPEEGLKFMVYLQKENIIDESGMPKERFSAEFPKEGPSILRIQQVVRGDSAAYFCASSPGDRAEYGYTFGSGTRLTVV.

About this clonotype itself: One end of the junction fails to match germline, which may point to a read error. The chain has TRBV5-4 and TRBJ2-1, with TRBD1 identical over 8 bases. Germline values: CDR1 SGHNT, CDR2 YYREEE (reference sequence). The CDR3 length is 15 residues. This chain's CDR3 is CASSEYRGTYNEQSF. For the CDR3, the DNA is TGTGCCAGCAGCGAATACAGGGGGACCTACAATGAGCAGTCCTTC. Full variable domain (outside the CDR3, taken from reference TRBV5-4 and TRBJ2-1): ETGVTQSPTHLIKTRGQQVTLRCSSQSGHNTVSWYQQALGQGPQFIFQYYREEENGRGNFPPRFSGLQFPNYSSELNVNALELDDSALYLCASSEYRGTYNEQSFGPGTRLTVL.

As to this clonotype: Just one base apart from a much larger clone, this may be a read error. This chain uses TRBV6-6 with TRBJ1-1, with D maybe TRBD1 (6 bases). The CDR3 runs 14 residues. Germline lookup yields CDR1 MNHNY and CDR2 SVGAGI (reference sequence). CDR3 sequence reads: CASRGTQGNIEAFF. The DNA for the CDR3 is TGTGCCAGCAGGGGGACACAAGGAAACATTGAAGCTTTCTTT.

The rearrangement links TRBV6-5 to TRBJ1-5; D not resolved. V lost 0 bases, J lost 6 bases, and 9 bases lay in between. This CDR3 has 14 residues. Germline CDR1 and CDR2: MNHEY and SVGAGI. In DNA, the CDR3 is TGTGCCAGCAGTTACTCTCGTAGGTGTCAGCCCCAGCATTTT. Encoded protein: CASSYSRRCQPQHF.

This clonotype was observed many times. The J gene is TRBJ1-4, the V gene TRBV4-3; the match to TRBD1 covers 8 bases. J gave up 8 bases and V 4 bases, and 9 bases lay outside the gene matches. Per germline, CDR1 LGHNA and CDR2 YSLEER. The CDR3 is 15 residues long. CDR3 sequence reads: CASSPRGTGGEKLFF. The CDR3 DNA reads TGCGCCAGCAGCCCCAGGGGAACAGGGGGAGAAAAACTGTTTTTT.

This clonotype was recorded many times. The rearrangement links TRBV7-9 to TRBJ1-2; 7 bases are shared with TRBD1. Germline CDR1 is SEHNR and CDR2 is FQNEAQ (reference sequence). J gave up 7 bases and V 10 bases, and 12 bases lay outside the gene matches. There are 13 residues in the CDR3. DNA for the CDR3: TGTGCCACCCGGACAGGCCAACTCACTGGCTACACCTTC. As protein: CATRTGQLTGYTF. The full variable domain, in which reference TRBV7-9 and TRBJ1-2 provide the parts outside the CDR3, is DTGVSQNPRHKITKRGQNVTFRCDPISEHNRLYWYRQTLGQGPEFLTYFQNEAQLEKSRLLSDRFSAERPKGSFSTLEIQRTEQGDSAMYLCATRTGQLTGYTFGSGTRLTVV.

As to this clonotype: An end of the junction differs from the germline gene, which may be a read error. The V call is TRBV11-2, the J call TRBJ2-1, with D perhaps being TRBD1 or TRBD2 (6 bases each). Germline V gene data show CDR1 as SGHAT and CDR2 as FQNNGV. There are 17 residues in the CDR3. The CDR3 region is CGSSLVGGRWGTDEQFF. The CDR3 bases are TGTGGCAGCAGCTTAGTAGGGGGGAGGTGGGGCACGGATGAGCAGTTTTTC.